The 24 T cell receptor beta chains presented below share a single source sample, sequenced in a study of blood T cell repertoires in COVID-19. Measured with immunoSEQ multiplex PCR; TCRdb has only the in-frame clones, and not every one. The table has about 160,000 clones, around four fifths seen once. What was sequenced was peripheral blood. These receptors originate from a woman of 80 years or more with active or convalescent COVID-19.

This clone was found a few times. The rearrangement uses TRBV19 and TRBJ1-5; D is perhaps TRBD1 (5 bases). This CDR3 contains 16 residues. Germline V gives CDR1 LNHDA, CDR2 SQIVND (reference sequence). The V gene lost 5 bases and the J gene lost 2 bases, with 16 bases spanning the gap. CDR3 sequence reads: CASSVYGTGGNQPQHF. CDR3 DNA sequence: TGTGCCAGTAGTGTCTACGGGACGGGGGGCAATCAGCCCCAGCATTTT.

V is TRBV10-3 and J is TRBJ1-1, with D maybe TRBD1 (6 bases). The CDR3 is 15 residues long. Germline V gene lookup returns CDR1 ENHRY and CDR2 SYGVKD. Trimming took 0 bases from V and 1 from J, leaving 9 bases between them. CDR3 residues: CAISESTGRNTEAFF. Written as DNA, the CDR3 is TGTGCCATCAGTGAGTCGACAGGCCGGAACACTGAAGCTTTCTTT.

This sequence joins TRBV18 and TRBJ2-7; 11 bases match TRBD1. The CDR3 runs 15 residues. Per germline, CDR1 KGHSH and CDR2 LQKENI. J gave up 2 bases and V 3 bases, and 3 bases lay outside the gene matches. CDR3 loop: CASSPRTGGTYEQYF. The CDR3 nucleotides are TGTGCCAGCTCACCGCGGACAGGGGGCACCTACGAGCAGTACTTC.

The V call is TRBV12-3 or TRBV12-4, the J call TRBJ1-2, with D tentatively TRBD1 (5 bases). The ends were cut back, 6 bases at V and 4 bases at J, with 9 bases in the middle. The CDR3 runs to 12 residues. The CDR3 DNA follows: TGTGCCAGCAGCAGGGAGGGCTATGGCTACACCTTC. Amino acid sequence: CASSREGYGYTF.

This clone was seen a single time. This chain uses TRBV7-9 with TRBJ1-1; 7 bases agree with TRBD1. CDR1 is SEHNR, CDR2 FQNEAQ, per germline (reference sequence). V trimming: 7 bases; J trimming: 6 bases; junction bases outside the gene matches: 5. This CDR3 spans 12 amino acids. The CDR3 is CASNPDRAEAFF. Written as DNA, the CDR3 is TGTGCCAGCAACCCAGACAGGGCTGAAGCTTTCTTT.

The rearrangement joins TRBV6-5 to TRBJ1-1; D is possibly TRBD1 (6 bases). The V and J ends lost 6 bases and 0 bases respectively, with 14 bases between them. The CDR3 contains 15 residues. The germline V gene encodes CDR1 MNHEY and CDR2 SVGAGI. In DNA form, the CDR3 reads TGTGCCAGCAGACCATACGGGACAATGAACACTGAAGCTTTCTTT. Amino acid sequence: CASRPYGTMNTEAFF.

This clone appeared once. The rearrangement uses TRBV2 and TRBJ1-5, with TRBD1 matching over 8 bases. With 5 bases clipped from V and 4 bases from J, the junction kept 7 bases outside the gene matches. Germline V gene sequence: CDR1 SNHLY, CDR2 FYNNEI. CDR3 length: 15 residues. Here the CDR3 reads CASSSTGGPNQPQHF. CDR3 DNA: TGTGCCAGCAGTTCTACAGGGGGACCTAATCAGCCCCAGCATTTT. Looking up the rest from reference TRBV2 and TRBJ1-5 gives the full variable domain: EPEVTQTPSHQVTQMGQEVILRCVPISNHLYFYWYRQILGQKVEFLVSFYNNEISEKSEIFDDQFSVERPDGSNFTLKIRSTKLEDSAMYFCASSSTGGPNQPQHFGDGTRLSIL.

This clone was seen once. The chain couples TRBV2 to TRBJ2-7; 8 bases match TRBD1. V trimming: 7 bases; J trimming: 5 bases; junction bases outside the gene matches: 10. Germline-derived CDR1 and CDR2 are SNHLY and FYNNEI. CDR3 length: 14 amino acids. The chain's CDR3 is CASTEAAGGHEQYF. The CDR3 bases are TGTGCCAGCACCGAGGCCGCAGGGGGCCACGAGCAGTACTTC. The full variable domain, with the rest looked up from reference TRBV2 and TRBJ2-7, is EPEVTQTPSHQVTQMGQEVILRCVPISNHLYFYWYRQILGQKVEFLVSFYNNEISEKSEIFDDQFSVERPDGSNFTLKIRSTKLEDSAMYFCASTEAAGGHEQYFGPGTRLTVT.

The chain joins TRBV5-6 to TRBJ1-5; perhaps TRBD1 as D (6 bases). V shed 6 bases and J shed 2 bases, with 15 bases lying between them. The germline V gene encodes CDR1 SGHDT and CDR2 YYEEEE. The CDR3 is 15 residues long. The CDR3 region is CASTKGGAGNQPQHF. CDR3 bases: TGTGCCAGCACCAAGGGGGGGGCTGGCAATCAGCCCCAGCATTTT.

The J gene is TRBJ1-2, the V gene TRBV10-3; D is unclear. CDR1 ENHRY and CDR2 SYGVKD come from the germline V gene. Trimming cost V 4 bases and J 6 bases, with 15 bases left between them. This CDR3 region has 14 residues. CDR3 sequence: CAISGSALYDGYTF. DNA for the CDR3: TGTGCCATCAGTGGGTCAGCGCTCTACGATGGCTACACCTTC.

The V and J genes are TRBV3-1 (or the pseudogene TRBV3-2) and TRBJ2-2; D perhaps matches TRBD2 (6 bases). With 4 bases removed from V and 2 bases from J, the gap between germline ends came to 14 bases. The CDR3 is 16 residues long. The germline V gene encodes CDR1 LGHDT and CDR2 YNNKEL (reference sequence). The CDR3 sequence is CASSLTGTFNTGELFF. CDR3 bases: TGTGCCAGCAGCCTTACCGGGACTTTCAACACCGGGGAGCTGTTTTTT.

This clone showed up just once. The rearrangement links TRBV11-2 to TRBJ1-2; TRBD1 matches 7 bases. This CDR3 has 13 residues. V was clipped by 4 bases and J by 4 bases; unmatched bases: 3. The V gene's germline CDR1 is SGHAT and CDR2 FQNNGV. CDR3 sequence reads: CASSSQGGYGYTF. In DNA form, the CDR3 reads TGTGCCAGCAGCTCCCAGGGGGGCTATGGCTACACCTTC.

CDR3 region: CASSSTGVMSTEAFF. The DNA of the CDR3 is TGTGCCAGCAGTTCGACAGGGGTGATGAGCACTGAAGCTTTCTTT. The chain employs TRBV7-8 and TRBJ1-1; 8 nucleotides match TRBD1. Germline CDR1 SGHVS, CDR2 FQNEAQ. This CDR3 is 15 amino acids long. J lost 4 bases, V lost 6 bases, and 10 bases had no gene match.

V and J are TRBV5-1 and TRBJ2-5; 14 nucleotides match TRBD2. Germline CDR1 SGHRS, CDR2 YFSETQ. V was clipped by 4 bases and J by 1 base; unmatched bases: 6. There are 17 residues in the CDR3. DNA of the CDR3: TGCGCCAGCAGCCTAGGACTAGCGGGGGGTTCCCAAGAGACCCAGTACTTC. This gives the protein CASSLGLAGGSQETQYF.

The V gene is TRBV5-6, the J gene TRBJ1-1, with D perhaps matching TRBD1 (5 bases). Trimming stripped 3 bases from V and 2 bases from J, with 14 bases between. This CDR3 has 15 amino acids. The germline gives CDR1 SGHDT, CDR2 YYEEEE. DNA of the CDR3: TGTGCCAGCAGCTGGGGGTCCGGGAGCAACACTGAAGCTTTCTTT. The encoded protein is CASSWGSGSNTEAFF.

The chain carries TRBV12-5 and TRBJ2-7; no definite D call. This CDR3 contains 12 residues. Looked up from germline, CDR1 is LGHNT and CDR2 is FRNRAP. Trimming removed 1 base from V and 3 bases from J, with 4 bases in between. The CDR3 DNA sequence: TGTGCTAGTGGTTTGGAGCACTACGAGCAGTACTTC. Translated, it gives CASGLEHYEQYF.

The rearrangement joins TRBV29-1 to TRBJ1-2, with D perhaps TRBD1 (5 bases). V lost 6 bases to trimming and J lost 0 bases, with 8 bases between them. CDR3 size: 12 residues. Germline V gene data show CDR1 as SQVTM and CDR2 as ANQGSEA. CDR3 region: CSVTDTNYGYTF. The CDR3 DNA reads TGCAGCGTGACGGACACTAACTATGGCTACACCTTC.

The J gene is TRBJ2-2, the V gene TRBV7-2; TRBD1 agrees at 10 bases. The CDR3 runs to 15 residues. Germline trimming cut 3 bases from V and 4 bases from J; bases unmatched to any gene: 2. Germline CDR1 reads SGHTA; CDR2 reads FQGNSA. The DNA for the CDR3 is TGTGCCAGCAGCTTGGACAGGGGGATCACCGGGGAGCTGTTTTTT. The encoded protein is CASSLDRGITGELFF.

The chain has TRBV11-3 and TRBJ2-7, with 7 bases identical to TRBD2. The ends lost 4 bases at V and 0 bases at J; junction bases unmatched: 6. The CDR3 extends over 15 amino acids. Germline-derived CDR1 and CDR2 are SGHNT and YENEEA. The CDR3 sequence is CASSSAGDSSYEQYF. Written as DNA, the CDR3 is TGTGCCAGCAGCTCTGCGGGGGACTCCTCCTACGAGCAGTACTTC.

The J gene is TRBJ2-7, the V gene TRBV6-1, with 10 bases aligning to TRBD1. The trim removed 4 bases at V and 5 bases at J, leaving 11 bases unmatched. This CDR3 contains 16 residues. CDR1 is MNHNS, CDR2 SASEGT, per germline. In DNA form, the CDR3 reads TGTGCCAGCAGTGGAGGAAGCACGGGACAGGGGAACGAGCAGTACTTC. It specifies CASSGGSTGQGNEQYF.

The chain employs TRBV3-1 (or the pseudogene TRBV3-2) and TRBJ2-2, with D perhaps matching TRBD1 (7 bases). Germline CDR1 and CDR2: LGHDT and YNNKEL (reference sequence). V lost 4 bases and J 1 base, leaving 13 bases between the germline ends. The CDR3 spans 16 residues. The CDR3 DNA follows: TGTGCCAGCAGCCGCGGGACAGCGGGGAACACCGGGGAGCTGTTTTTT. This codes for CASSRGTAGNTGELFF.

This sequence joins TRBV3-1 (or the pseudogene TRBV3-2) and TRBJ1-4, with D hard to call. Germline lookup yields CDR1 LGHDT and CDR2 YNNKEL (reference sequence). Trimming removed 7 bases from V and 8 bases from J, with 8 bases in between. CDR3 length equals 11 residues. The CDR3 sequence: CASTNREKLFF. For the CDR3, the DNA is TGTGCCAGCACTAATCGGGAAAAACTGTTTTTT.

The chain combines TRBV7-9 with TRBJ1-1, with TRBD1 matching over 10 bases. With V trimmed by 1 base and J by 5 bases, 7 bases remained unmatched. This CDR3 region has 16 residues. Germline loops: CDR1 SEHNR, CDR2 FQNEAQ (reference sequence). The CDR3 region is CASSLGQGAVRTEAFF. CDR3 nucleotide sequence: TGTGCCAGCAGCTTAGGACAGGGGGCGGTTAGGACTGAAGCTTTCTTT.

The CDR3 protein is CASSVVGGDRDGYTF. The CDR3 DNA is TGTGCCAGCAGCGTAGTAGGGGGAGATAGAGATGGCTACACCTTC. The J gene is TRBJ1-2, the V gene TRBV9; D may be TRBD1 (6 bases). CDR3 length: 15 residues. The V end lost 0 bases, the J end lost 6 bases, and 15 bases lay between the germline ends. The germline V gene encodes CDR1 SGDLS and CDR2 YYNGEE. Combining the CDR3 with reference TRBV9 and TRBJ1-2 gives the whole variable domain DSGVTQTPKHLITATGQRVTLRCSPRSGDLSVYWYQQSLDQGLQFLIQYYNGEERAKGNILERFSAQQFPDLHSELNLSSLELGDSALYFCASSVVGGDRDGYTFGSGTRLTVV.